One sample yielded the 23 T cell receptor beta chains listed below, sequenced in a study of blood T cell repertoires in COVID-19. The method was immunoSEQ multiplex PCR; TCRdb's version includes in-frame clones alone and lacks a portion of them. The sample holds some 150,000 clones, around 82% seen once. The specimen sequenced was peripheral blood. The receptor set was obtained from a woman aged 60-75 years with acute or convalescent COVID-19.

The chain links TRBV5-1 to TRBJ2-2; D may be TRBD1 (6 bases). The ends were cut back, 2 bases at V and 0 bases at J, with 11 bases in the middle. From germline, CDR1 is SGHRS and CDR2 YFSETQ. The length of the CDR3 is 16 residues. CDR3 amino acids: CASSFAGTSNTGELFF. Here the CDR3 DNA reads TGCGCCAGCAGCTTTGCCGGGACATCGAACACCGGGGAGCTGTTTTTT.

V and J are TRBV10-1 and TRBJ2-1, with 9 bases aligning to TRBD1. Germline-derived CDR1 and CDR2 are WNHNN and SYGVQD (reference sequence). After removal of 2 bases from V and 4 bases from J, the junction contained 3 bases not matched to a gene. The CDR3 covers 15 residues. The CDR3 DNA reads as TGCGCCAGCAGTGAGATGACAGGGGGATACAATGAGCAGTTCTTC. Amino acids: CASSEMTGGYNEQFF.

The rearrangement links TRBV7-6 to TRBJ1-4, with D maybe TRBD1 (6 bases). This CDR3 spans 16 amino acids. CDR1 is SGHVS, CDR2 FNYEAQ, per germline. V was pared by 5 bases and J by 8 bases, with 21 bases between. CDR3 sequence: CASSLLTGRVEEKLFF. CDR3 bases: TGTGCCAGCAGCCTTTTAACAGGGCGGGTTGAAGAAAAACTGTTTTTT. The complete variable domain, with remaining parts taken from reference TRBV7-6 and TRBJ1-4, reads GAGVSQSPRYKVTKRGQDVALRCDPISGHVSLYWYRQALGQGPEFLTYFNYEAQQDKSGLPNDRFSAERPEGSISTLTIQRTEQRDSAMYRCASSLLTGRVEEKLFFGSGTQLSVL.

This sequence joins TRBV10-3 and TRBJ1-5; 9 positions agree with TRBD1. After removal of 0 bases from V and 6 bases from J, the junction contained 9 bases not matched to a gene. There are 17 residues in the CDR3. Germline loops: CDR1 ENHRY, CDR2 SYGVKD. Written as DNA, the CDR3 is TGTGCCATCAGTGAGTCGGGGACAGGGAGGAGAAGTCAGCCCCAGCATTTT. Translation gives CAISESGTGRRSQPQHF.

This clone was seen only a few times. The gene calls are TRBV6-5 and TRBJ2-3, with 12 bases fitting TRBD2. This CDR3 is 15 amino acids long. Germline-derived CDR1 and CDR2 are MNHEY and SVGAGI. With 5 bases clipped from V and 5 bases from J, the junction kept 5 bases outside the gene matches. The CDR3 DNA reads TGTGCCAGCAGTAGGACTAGCGGGATTGGAGATACGCAGTATTTT. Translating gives CASSRTSGIGDTQYF.

Here the CDR3 DNA reads TGTGCCAGCAGAGCTTCAAGACTGGGGGGCTATGGCTACACCTTC. As protein: CASRASRLGGYGYTF. J is TRBJ1-2 and V is TRBV6-5, with D perhaps TRBD1 (5 bases). Germline CDR1 is MNHEY and CDR2 is SVGAGI. The V end was cut by 6 bases, the J end by 4 bases, with 18 bases between. The CDR3 is 15 amino acids.

This chain's CDR3 is CASSALAGGNEQYF. The DNA of the CDR3 is TGTGCCAGCAGCGCACTAGCGGGAGGGAACGAGCAGTACTTC. The chain has TRBV6-2 or TRBV6-3 and TRBJ2-7, with 13 bases fitting TRBD2. Germline assignment: CDR1 MNHEY and CDR2 SVGEGT. This CDR3 is 14 amino acids long. J lost 5 bases, V lost 6 bases, and 4 bases had no gene match.

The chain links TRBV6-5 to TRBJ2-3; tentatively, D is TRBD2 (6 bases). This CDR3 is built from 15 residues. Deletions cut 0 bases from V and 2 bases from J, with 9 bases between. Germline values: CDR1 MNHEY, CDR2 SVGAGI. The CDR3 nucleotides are TGTGCCAGCAGTTACTCATTAGCGGTCACAGATACGCAGTATTTT. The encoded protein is CASSYSLAVTDTQYF.

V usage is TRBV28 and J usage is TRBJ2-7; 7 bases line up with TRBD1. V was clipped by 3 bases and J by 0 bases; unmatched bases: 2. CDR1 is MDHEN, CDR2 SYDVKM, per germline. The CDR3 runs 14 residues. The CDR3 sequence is CASSLGTDSYEQYF. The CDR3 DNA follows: TGTGCCAGCAGTTTGGGGACAGACTCCTACGAGCAGTACTTC.

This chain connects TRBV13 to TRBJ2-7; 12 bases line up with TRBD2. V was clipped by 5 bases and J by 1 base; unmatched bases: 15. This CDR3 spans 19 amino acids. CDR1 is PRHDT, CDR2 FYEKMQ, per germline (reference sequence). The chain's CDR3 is CASSPRGVGLAGLSYEQYF. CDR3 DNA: TGTGCCAGCAGCCCCAGAGGGGTCGGACTAGCGGGATTATCCTACGAGCAGTACTTC.

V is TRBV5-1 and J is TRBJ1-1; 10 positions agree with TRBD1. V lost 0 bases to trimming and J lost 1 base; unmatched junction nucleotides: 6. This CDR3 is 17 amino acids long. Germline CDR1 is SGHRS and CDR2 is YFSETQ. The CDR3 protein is CASSLVRQGARNTEAFF. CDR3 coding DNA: TGCGCCAGCAGCTTGGTCCGACAGGGGGCGAGGAACACTGAAGCTTTCTTT.

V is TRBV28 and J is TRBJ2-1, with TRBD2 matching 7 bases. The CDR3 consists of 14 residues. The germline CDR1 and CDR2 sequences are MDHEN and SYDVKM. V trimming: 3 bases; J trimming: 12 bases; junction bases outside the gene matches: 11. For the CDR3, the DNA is TGTGCCAGCAGTTTGACTAGCCTAGGAATAGGGCAGTTCTTC. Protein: CASSLTSLGIGQFF.

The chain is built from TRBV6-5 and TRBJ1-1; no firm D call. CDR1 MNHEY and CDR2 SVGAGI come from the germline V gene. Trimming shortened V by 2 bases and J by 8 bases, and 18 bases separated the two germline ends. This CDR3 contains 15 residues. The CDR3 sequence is CASSYIGRVDGEAFF. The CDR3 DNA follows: TGTGCCAGCAGTTACATAGGGAGGGTCGACGGGGAAGCTTTCTTT.

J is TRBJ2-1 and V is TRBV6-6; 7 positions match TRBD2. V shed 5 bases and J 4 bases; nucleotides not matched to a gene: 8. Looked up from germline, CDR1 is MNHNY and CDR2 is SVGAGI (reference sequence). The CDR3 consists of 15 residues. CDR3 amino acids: CASSRREFRYNEQFF. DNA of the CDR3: TGTGCCAGCAGTAGGCGGGAGTTTAGGTACAATGAGCAGTTCTTC.

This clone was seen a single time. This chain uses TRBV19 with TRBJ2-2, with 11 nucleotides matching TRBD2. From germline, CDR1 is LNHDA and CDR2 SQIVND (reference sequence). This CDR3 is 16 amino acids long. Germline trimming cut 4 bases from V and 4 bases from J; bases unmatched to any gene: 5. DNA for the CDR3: TGTGCCAGTAGTACCCTGCTAGCGGGAGGCACCGGGGAGCTGTTTTTT. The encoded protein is CASSTLLAGGTGELFF.

The CDR3 loop is CASSPIIGTSGEQFF. The CDR3 nucleotides read TGTGCCAGCAGCCCAATAATTGGGACTAGCGGAGAGCAGTTCTTC. This sequence joins TRBV5-4 and TRBJ2-1, with 11 bases identical to TRBD2. The germline gives CDR1 SGHNT, CDR2 YYREEE (reference sequence). V shed 4 bases, J shed 10 bases, and the junction held 10 bases outside the gene matches. This CDR3 has 15 residues.

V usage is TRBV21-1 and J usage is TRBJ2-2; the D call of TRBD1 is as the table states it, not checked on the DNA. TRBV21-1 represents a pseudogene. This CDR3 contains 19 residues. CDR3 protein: CASSPQMDTGTGNTGELFF. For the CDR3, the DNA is TGTGCCAGCAGCCCCCAAATGGATACCGGGACAGGAAACACCGGGGAGCTGTTTTTT.

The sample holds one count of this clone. The CDR3 sequence is CASSPPGGPYNEQFF. The CDR3 DNA is TGTGCCAGCAGTCCCCCGGGAGGGCCCTACAATGAGCAGTTCTTC. The rearrangement uses TRBV28 and TRBJ2-1, with 8 positions matching TRBD2. The CDR3 has 15 residues. The germline CDR1 and CDR2 sequences are MDHEN and SYDVKM. With 5 bases clipped from V and 2 bases from J, the junction kept 5 bases outside the gene matches.

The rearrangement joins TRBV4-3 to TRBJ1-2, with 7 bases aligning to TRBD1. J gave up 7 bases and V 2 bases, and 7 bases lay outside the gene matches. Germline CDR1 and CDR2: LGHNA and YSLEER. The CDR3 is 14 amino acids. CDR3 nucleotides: TGCGCCAGCAGCCAAACCCAGACAGGGTTTGGCTACACCTTC. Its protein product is CASSQTQTGFGYTF.

CDR3 loop: CASSEDFGGELFF. DNA for the CDR3: TGTGCCAGCAGTGAAGACTTCGGCGGGGAGCTGTTTTTT. The chain carries TRBV6-1 and TRBJ2-2; D unclear. The CDR3 length is 13 residues. Germline lookup yields CDR1 MNHNS and CDR2 SASEGT. Trimming left V 1 base short and J 7 bases short, with 7 bases between.

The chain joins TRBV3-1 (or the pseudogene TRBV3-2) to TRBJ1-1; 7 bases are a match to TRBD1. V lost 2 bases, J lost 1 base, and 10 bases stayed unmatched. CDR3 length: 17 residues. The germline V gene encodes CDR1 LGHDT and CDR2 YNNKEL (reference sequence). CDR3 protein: CASSQRQGRQWNTEAFF. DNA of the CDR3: TGTGCCAGCAGCCAAAGACAGGGCCGTCAGTGGAACACTGAAGCTTTCTTT.

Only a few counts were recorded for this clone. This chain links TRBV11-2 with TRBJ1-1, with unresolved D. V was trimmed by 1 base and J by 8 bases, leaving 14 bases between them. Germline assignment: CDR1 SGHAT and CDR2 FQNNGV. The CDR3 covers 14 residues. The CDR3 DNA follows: TGTGCCAGCAGCTTAGTCGGCGAGCGGACGGAAGCTTTCTTT. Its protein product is CASSLVGERTEAFF.

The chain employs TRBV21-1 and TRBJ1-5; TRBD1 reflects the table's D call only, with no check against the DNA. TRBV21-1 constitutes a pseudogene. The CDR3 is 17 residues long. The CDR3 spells CASSTPRRQGMHQPQHF. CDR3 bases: TGTGCCAGCAGCACCCCCCGGAGGCAGGGGATGCATCAGCCCCAGCATTTT.